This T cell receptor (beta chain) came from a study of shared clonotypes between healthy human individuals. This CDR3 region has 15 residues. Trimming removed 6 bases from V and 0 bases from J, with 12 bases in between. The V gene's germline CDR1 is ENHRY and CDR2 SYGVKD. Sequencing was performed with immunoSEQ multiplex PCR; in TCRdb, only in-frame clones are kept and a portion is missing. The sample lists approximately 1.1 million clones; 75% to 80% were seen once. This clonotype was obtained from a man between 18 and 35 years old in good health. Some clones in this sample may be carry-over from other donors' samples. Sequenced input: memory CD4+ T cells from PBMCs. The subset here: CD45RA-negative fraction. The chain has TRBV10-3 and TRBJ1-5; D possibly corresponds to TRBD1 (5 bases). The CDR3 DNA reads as TGTGCCATCAGGTCGACAGCTGATAGCAATCAGCCCCAGCATTTT. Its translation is CAIRSTADSNQPQHF.